This T cell receptor (beta chain) was sequenced during a study of T-cell reconstitution after alpha-beta-depleted transplantation in children. General study results and limits: After transplant, high TCRbeta diversity at day 60 in some patients arose from surviving recipient T cells and thymic progenitors. When one year had passed after transplant, most T-cell counts and diversity came from newly produced T cells. Approximately two months post-transplant, alpha-beta T cells reportedly originated from several hundred expanded graft clones.

Preparation of the TCRbeta library used unique molecular identifiers. TCRdb re-called the PCR reads with MiXCR, one entry per CDR3 protein. The repertoire holds roughly 790,000 distinct CDR3 sequences, with around 15% as singletons. As regards this clonotype: Its target is unknown.

Germline CDR1 is SEHNR and CDR2 is FQNEAQ (reference sequence). CDR3 length: 11 residues. The junction had 4 bases not matched to a gene; V was cut back by 7 bases and J by 12 bases. The receptor's source is a male patient aged 10 to 17 who had a stem cell transplant for acute lymphoblastic leukemia, so the T cells may come from the graft donor. V gene TRBV7-9 combines with J gene TRBJ2-7; TRBD1 matches 12 bases. This sample comprised PBMCs, mostly from graft donor cells, obtained 360 days after TCRalphabeta/CD19-depleted stem cell transplant. CDR3 sequence reads: CASTGQGALYF. The CDR3 DNA is TGTGCCAGCACGGGACAGGGGGCTCTGTACTTC.